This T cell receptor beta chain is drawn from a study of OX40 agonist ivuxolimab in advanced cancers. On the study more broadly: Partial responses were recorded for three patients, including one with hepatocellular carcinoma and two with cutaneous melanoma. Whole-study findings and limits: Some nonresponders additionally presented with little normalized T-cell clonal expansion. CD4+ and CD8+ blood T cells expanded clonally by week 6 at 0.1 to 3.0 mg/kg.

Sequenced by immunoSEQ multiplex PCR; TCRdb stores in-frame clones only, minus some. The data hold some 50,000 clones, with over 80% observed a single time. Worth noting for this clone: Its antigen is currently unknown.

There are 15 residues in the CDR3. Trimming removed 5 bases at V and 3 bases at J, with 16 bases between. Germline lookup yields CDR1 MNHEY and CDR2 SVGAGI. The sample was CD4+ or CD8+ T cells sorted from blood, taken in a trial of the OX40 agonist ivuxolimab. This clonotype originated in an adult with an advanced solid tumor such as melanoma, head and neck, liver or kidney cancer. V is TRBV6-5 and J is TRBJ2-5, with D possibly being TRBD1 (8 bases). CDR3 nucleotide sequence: TGTGCCAGCAGTCCCAATACAGGGGGGGAAGAGACCCAGTACTTC. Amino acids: CASSPNTGGEETQYF.